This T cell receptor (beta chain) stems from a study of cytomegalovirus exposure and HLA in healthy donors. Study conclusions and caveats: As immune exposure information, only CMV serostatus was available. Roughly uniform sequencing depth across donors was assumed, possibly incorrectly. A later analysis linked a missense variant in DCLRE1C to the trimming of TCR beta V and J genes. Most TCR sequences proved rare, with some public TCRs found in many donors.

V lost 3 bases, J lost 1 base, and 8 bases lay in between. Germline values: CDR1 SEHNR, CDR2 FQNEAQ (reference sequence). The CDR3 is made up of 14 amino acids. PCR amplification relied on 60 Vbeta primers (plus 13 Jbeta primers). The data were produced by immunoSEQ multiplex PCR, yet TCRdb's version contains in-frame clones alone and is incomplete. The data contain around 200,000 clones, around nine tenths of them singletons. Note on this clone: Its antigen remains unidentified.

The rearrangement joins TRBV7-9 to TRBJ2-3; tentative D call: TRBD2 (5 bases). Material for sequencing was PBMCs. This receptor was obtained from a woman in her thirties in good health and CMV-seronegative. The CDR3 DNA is TGTGCCAGCAGCTTCCCACTAGGCACAGATACGCAGTATTTT. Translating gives CASSFPLGTDTQYF.